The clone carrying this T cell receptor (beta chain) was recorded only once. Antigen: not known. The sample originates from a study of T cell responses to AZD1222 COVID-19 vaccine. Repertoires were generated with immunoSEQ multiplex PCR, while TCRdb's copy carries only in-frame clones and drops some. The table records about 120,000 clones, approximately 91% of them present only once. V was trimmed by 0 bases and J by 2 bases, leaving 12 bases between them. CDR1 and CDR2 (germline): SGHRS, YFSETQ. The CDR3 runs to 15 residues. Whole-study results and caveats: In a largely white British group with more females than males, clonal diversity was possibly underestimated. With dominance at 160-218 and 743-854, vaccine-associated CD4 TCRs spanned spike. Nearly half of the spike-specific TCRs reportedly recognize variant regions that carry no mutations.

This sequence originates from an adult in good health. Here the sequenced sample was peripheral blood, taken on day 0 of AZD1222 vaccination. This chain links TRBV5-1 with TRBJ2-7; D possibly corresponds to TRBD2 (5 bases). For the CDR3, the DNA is TGCGCCAGCAGCTTGGGAGTAGCGAGCGCCTACGAGCAGTACTTC. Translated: CASSLGVASAYEQYF.